The clone carrying this TCR beta chain is medium-sized by share. Every patient underwent thyroid surgery untreated. This sample stems from a study of metastatic and nonmetastatic thyroid tumors. TCRdb re-clonotyped the PCR reads through MiXCR. The sample shows some 31,000 clones, 15% to 20% of them seen only once. The CDR3 length is 13 residues. Germline CDR1 MNHEY, CDR2 SVGEGT. V lost 6 bases and J lost 6, with 11 bases in between. The chain is built from TRBV6-2 or TRBV6-3 and TRBJ2-2; a possible D gene is TRBD2 (5 bases). This TCR was sampled from a female donor with papillary thyroid cancer or a benign thyroid nodule (not recorded which). Some clones in this sample may be carry-over from other donors' samples. The specimen was blood. Here the CDR3 reads CASRKAVAGELFF. In nucleotides, the CDR3 is TGTGCCAGCAGAAAAGCGGTCGCCGGGGAGCTGTTTTTT.